This TCR beta chain was captured in a study of T cells in Graves' hyperthyroidism and ophthalmopathy. This clonotype was recorded at least ten times. What it binds is unknown. What was amplified from RNA transcripts were TCR beta CDR3 regions. First-round RT-PCR of the TCR CDR3 relied on the HTBI primer set. TCRdb called the multiplex PCR reads again in MiXCR, with one record for every CDR3 protein. The table lists some 620,000 distinct CDR3 sequences, 15% to 20% of them singletons, with approximately 3.9% in the top ten. Study outcomes and limitations: Clonotypes that were expanded in thyroid above 0.001 mostly appeared in blood too.

Lactation, pregnancy, other autoimmune disease or uncontrolled infection led to exclusion of patients. The authors obtained PBMCs from more than 8 ml of fresh peripheral blood. The origin of this receptor is a woman in her thirties with Graves' hyperthyroidism. Source material: blood.

DNA for the CDR3: TGCAGTGCTAGATCATGGACAGGGGTGGTAGAGCAGTACTTC. This gives the protein CSARSWTGVVEQYF. This sequence joins TRBV20-1 and TRBJ2-7; TRBD1 aligns across 9 bases. CDR3 size: 14 residues. The germline gives CDR1 DFQATT, CDR2 SNEGSKA (reference sequence). V shed 2 bases, J shed 7 bases, and the junction held 9 bases outside the gene matches.